One sample yielded the 22 T cell receptor beta chains listed below, sequenced in a study of blood T cell repertoires in COVID-19. The method was immunoSEQ multiplex PCR; TCRdb's version includes in-frame clones alone and lacks a portion of them. The sample shows 400,000 to 550,000 clones, 87% of them seen only once. The sample taken for sequencing was PBMCs or T cells enriched from blood (not recorded which). These receptors all come from a young woman with acute COVID-19.

The J gene is TRBJ2-7, the V gene TRBV5-5, with 7 bases lining up with TRBD1. The CDR3 has 14 residues. The V segment lost 0 bases and the J segment 0 bases; nucleotides outside the gene matches: 0. Looked up from germline, CDR1 is SGHKS and CDR2 is YYEKEE (reference sequence). In nucleotides, the CDR3 is TGTGCCAGCAGCTTGGGGGACAGCTCCTACGAGCAGTACTTC. Encoded protein: CASSLGDSSYEQYF.

J is TRBJ1-1 and V is TRBV2; 10 bases agree with TRBD1. V dropped 8 bases and J dropped 10; count of bases not matched to a gene: 7. Germline loops: CDR1 SNHLY, CDR2 FYNNEI. The CDR3 runs to 12 residues. The CDR3 nucleotides read TGTGCCAGCGGTCCCGGGACAGGGGTAGCTTTCTTT. Its translation: CASGPGTGVAFF.

This chain joins TRBV10-3 and TRBJ2-7; 9 nucleotides agree with TRBD1. Germline V gives CDR1 ENHRY, CDR2 SYGVKD. This CDR3 has 17 amino acids. V dropped 8 bases and J dropped 2; count of bases not matched to a gene: 16. The CDR3 bases are TGTGCCATCCTATCTCAAACAGGGGGCTTGTCCCCCTACGAGCAGTACTTC. It encodes CAILSQTGGLSPYEQYF.

CDR3: CASSASNQPQHF. DNA of the CDR3: TGTGCCAGCAGTGCAAGCAATCAGCCCCAGCATTTT. The chain carries TRBV25-1 and TRBJ1-5; D not resolved. The V gene lost 4 bases and the J gene lost 1 base, with 2 bases spanning the gap. This CDR3 contains 12 residues. The germline CDR1 and CDR2 sequences are MGHDK and SYGVNS.

The chain couples TRBV5-1 to TRBJ2-5, with 9 bases aligning to TRBD1. Germline CDR1 is SGHRS and CDR2 is YFSETQ. V dropped 1 base and J dropped 5; count of bases not matched to a gene: 3. This CDR3 has 14 amino acids. CDR3 protein: CASSLTGGGETQYF. CDR3 DNA sequence: TGCGCCAGCAGCTTGACAGGGGGCGGGGAGACCCAGTACTTC.

The chain combines TRBV11-3 with TRBJ2-2; 7 nucleotides agree with TRBD1. With 1 base clipped from V and 3 bases from J, the junction kept 5 bases outside the gene matches. Germline assignment: CDR1 SGHNT and CDR2 YENEEA. The CDR3 spans 16 residues. The CDR3 sequence is CASSLGRQGYTGELFF. DNA for the CDR3: TGTGCCAGCAGCTTAGGCCGACAGGGTTACACCGGGGAGCTGTTTTTT.

This chain connects TRBV7-9 to TRBJ2-5; TRBD1 might be the D (6 bases). The germline V and J ends were trimmed by 11 bases and 3 bases, with 13 bases remaining between them. Per the germline V gene, CDR1 is SEHNR and CDR2 is FQNEAQ (reference sequence). This CDR3 is 12 amino acids long. The CDR3 protein is CAVRDKEETQYF. The CDR3 region has the DNA TGTGCCGTCCGGGACAAAGAAGAGACCCAGTACTTC.

This chain uses TRBV29-1 with TRBJ2-7; possibly TRBD1 for D (5 bases). The CDR3 consists of 12 residues. CDR1 is SQVTM, CDR2 ANQGSEA, per germline. The V and J ends lost 6 bases and 3 bases respectively, with 12 bases between them. Here the CDR3 DNA reads TGCAGCGTGGATCAGGGCGGCTACGAGCAGTACTTC. Translated, it gives CSVDQGGYEQYF.

The chain recombines TRBV11-2 with TRBJ2-1, with D perhaps matching TRBD1 (6 bases). V lost 4 bases to trimming and J lost 5 bases, with 18 bases between them. The CDR3 is made up of 16 amino acids. Germline values: CDR1 SGHAT, CDR2 FQNNGV. The CDR3 region has the DNA TGTGCCAGCAGCTCAATCTCAGGGGATACCCACAATGAGCAGTTCTTC. This translates into CASSSISGDTHNEQFF.

The V and J genes are TRBV19 and TRBJ2-1; 16 bases align to TRBD2. CDR3 length: 19 amino acids. Trimming at V came to 4 bases and at J to 6 bases, leaving 12 bases not matched to a gene. Per germline, CDR1 LNHDA and CDR2 SQIVND (reference sequence). This CDR3 is CASSTPGTSGGAPLNEQFF. The CDR3 DNA reads as TGTGCCAGTAGTACCCCCGGGACTAGCGGGGGGGCCCCTCTCAATGAGCAGTTCTTC.

This chain connects TRBV9 to TRBJ2-1; 11 bases fit TRBD2. The V gene's germline CDR1 is SGDLS and CDR2 YYNGEE. The CDR3 is 17 residues long. With V trimmed by 0 bases and J by 5 bases, 7 bases remained unmatched. CDR3 protein: CASSVGASGGRNNEQFF. The CDR3 bases are TGTGCCAGCAGCGTAGGGGCTAGCGGGGGGCGGAACAATGAGCAGTTCTTC.

The chain joins TRBV9 to TRBJ1-2, with 7 nucleotides matching TRBD1. The CDR3 has 15 amino acids. Per the germline V gene, CDR1 is SGDLS and CDR2 is YYNGEE. V shed 3 bases, J shed 1 base, and the junction held 6 bases outside the gene matches. The CDR3 spells CASSATQGLNYGYTF. The DNA of the CDR3 is TGTGCCAGCAGCGCAACACAGGGGCTTAACTATGGCTACACCTTC.

V is TRBV4-3 and J is TRBJ1-1, with TRBD1 matching 7 bases. The V gene's germline CDR1 is LGHNA and CDR2 YSLEER. The CDR3 is 15 amino acids. J lost 6 bases, V lost 3 bases, and 10 bases had no gene match. The CDR3 is CASSHLGTGVSEAFF. DNA for the CDR3: TGCGCCAGCAGCCATTTGGGCACAGGGGTTTCTGAAGCTTTCTTT.

The V gene is TRBV3-1 (or the pseudogene TRBV3-2), the J gene TRBJ1-1; no firm D call. V lost 1 base and J lost 1, with 13 bases in between. Germline V gene data show CDR1 as LGHDT and CDR2 as YNNKEL (reference sequence). There are 16 residues in the CDR3. In DNA, the CDR3 is TGTGCCAGCAGCCAAGTAGGAGGACCAGGGAACACTGAAGCTTTCTTT. It yields the protein CASSQVGGPGNTEAFF.

V gene TRBV5-8 combines with J gene TRBJ1-4; the D gene is possibly TRBD1 (5 bases). CDR3 length: 14 residues. V was cut by 5 bases and J by 5 bases, with 13 bases left in between. Germline CDR1 reads SGHTS; CDR2 reads YDEGEE. The CDR3 DNA is TGTGCCAGCAGGAGGAGGGACCAGAATGAAAAACTGTTTTTT. Encoded protein: CASRRRDQNEKLFF.

This chain connects TRBV29-1 to TRBJ2-5, with D unclear. This CDR3 is 14 amino acids long. CDR1 and CDR2 (germline): SQVTM, ANQGSEA. The V end was cut by 0 bases, the J end by 0 bases, with 8 bases between. DNA for the CDR3: TGCAGCGTTGAAGATTTACAGAACCAAGAGACCCAGTACTTC. As protein: CSVEDLQNQETQYF.

The chain recombines TRBV5-5 with TRBJ1-1; weak D call: TRBD1 (6 bases). The germline V gene encodes CDR1 SGHKS and CDR2 YYEKEE (reference sequence). This CDR3 comprises 12 residues. The V gene lost 3 bases and the J gene lost 6 bases, with 9 bases spanning the gap. This chain's CDR3 is CASSSGHSEAFF. CDR3 nucleotides: TGTGCCAGCAGCTCGGGACACTCTGAAGCTTTCTTT.

The V and J genes are TRBV5-1 and TRBJ1-1, with 7 bases matching TRBD1. V was pared by 2 bases and J by 3 bases, with 10 bases of the junction left unmatched. Germline V gene lookup returns CDR1 SGHRS and CDR2 YFSETQ. The CDR3 loop spans 16 amino acids. Here the CDR3 DNA reads TGCGCCAGCAGCTTACGCCCACAGGGGATCGACACTGAAGCTTTCTTT. Protein product: CASSLRPQGIDTEAFF.

The chain couples TRBV9 to TRBJ1-5; the D gene is possibly TRBD1 (5 bases). The CDR3 consists of 18 residues. CDR1 SGDLS and CDR2 YYNGEE come from the germline V gene. The V and J ends lost 4 bases and 5 bases respectively, with 25 bases between them. The CDR3 loop is CASSPHGGGGGVDQPQHF. CDR3 sequence (DNA): TGTGCCAGCAGCCCCCATGGGGGGGGAGGAGGAGTTGATCAGCCCCAGCATTTT. The full variable domain, its missing parts supplied by reference TRBV9 and TRBJ1-5, is DSGVTQTPKHLITATGQRVTLRCSPRSGDLSVYWYQQSLDQGLQFLIQYYNGEERAKGNILERFSAQQFPDLHSELNLSSLELGDSALYFCASSPHGGGGGVDQPQHFGDGTRLSIL.

V gene TRBV19 combines with J gene TRBJ2-1, with 9 bases matching TRBD1. The CDR3 contains 15 residues. Germline lookup yields CDR1 LNHDA and CDR2 SQIVND (reference sequence). Germline trimming cut 5 bases from V and 10 bases from J; bases unmatched to any gene: 12. This CDR3 is CASSVTGGGNWEQFF. DNA of the CDR3: TGTGCCAGTAGTGTAACAGGGGGCGGTAATTGGGAGCAGTTCTTC. Complete variable domain (other parts from reference TRBV19 and TRBJ2-1): DGGITQSPKYLFRKEGQNVTLSCEQNLNHDAMYWYRQDPGQGLRLIYYSQIVNDFQKGDIAEGYSVSREKKESFPLTVTSAQKNPTAFYLCASSVTGGGNWEQFFGPGTRLTVL.

CDR3 DNA sequence: TGTGCCAGCTCAAGAGGACAGTCCGGAGACTATGGCTACACCTTC. Translation gives CASSRGQSGDYGYTF. The rearrangement links TRBV18 to TRBJ1-2; TRBD1 is a possible D gene (6 bases). In germline, CDR1 is KGHSH, CDR2 LQKENI. CDR3 length: 15 residues. The V end was cut by 5 bases, the J end by 3 bases, with 16 bases between.

In the case of this clone: Other DNA sequences in the sample encode the same CDR3. The gene calls are TRBV6-2 or TRBV6-3 and TRBJ2-7; D is unresolved. The germline V gene encodes CDR1 MNHEY and CDR2 SVGEGT. The CDR3 contains 13 residues. The ends were cut back, 0 bases at V and 4 bases at J, with 7 bases in the middle. The chain's CDR3 is CASSYSRSYEQYF. The CDR3 DNA sequence: TGTGCCAGCAGTTACTCGAGGTCGTACGAGCAGTACTTC.